The T cell receptor (beta chain) described here comes from a study of control samples from healthy donors and cancer patients. V lost 4 bases to trimming and J lost 8 bases; unmatched junction nucleotides: 5. The CDR3 runs to 14 residues. Germline values: CDR1 SGHRS, CDR2 YFSETQ. TCRdb's table, derived via immunoSEQ multiplex PCR, lists solely in-frame clones and lacks some. The repertoire includes over 150,000 clones, 90% of them detected once, and approximately 1.5% sits in the top ten. The chain has TRBV5-1 and TRBJ1-5; 11 nucleotides agree with TRBD1. This clonotype originated in a woman aged 50 to 60 in good health. Input material: blood. The CDR3 bases are TGCGCCAGCAGCCCGGGACAGGGGGGCGAGCCCCAGCATTTT. Translation: CASSPGQGGEPQHF. Variable domain in full (rest from reference TRBV5-1 and TRBJ1-5): KAGVTQTPRYLIKTRGQQVTLSCSPISGHRSVSWYQQTPGQGLQFLFEYFSETQRNKGNFPGRFSGRQFSNSRSEMNVSTLELGDSALYLCASSPGQGGEPQHFGDGTRLSIL.